The 26 T cell receptor beta chains in this list originate from one sample, sequenced in a study of cytomegalovirus exposure and HLA in healthy donors. 60 Vbeta and 13 Jbeta primers were used in PCR. The protocol was immunoSEQ multiplex PCR, while the TCRdb copy is restricted to in-frame clones and leaves out a portion. The repertoire holds 150,000 to 200,000 clones, with 80% as singletons. Sequencing input: PBMCs. These receptor sequences come from a woman aged 45-59 years in good health and CMV-seropositive.

This chain joins TRBV10-3 and TRBJ2-1, with 13 bases that match TRBD2. The CDR3 length is 14 residues. V lost 7 bases and J lost 9; bases outside the gene matches: 6. Germline values: CDR1 ENHRY, CDR2 SYGVKD. CDR3 loop: CAITSLAGGGEQFF. As DNA, the CDR3 is TGTGCCATCACCTCACTAGCGGGAGGGGGTGAGCAGTTCTTC.

V is TRBV29-1 and J is TRBJ2-2; D remains ambiguous. The CDR3 length is 13 residues. From germline, CDR1 is SQVTM and CDR2 ANQGSEA. The V end was cut by 5 bases, the J end by 7 bases, with 14 bases between. CDR3 nucleotides: TGCAGCGTTTCAGACACGGTAATCGGGGAGCTGTTTTTT. Translated, it gives CSVSDTVIGELFF.

A remark on this clone: This same CDR3 is encoded by further DNA sequences in the sample. The V call is TRBV5-1, the J call TRBJ2-7; D might be TRBD2 (6 bases). V dropped 0 bases and J dropped 0 bases, with 7 bases sitting between them. This CDR3 region has 14 residues. Per the germline V gene, CDR1 is SGHRS and CDR2 is YFSETQ. CDR3 in amino acids: CASSLAGGSYEQYF. Written as DNA, the CDR3 is TGCGCCAGCAGCTTGGCCGGGGGCTCCTACGAGCAGTACTTC.

This clone was found once. The V gene is TRBV10-3, the J gene TRBJ2-7; 7 positions match TRBD2. V was clipped by 4 bases and J by 4 bases; unmatched bases: 7. Germline loops: CDR1 ENHRY, CDR2 SYGVKD. The CDR3 contains 14 residues. CDR3 amino acids: CAISAGTTSYEQYF. The CDR3 DNA is TGTGCCATCAGTGCGGGGACTACTTCGTACGAGCAGTACTTC.

The chain recombines TRBV6-6 with TRBJ1-1, with 9 bases that match TRBD1. The germline gives CDR1 MNHNY, CDR2 SVGAGI (reference sequence). The CDR3 is 15 residues long. The J segment lost 4 bases and the V segment lost 6 bases, leaving 9 bases of the junction unmatched. The DNA for the CDR3 is TGTGCCAGCAGGCTACAGGGGGCGCCGACCACTGAAGCTTTCTTT. This encodes CASRLQGAPTTEAFF.

The J gene is TRBJ1-4, the V gene TRBV30, with a possible D match to TRBD1 (6 bases). The germline V gene has CDR1 GTSNPN and CDR2 SVGIG (reference sequence). Trimming took off 5 bases at V and 7 bases at J, with 11 bases between the two ends. This CDR3 has 12 amino acids. In nucleotides, the CDR3 is TGTGCCTGGCAGCGGGGGCTTGAAAAACTGTTTTTT. Its translation: CAWQRGLEKLFF.

The chain has TRBV2 and TRBJ1-2, with D uncertain. Germline CDR1 SNHLY, CDR2 FYNNEI. V lost 2 bases and J lost 0, with 7 bases in between. This CDR3 is built from 14 residues. Here the CDR3 reads CASSETSSNYGYTF. The CDR3 coding sequence is TGTGCCAGCAGTGAAACCAGTTCTAACTATGGCTACACCTTC.

On this clone itself: The identical CDR3 is also encoded by other nucleotide sequences in the sample. The gene calls are TRBV5-1 and TRBJ1-1; no firm D call. Germline-derived CDR1 and CDR2 are SGHRS and YFSETQ. Trimming took off 0 bases at V and 3 bases at J, with 6 bases between the two ends. The CDR3 spans 13 residues. This chain's CDR3 is CASSLDPDTEAFF. The DNA of the CDR3 is TGCGCCAGCAGCTTGGACCCGGACACTGAAGCTTTCTTT.

This chain links TRBV18 with TRBJ2-2; perhaps TRBD2 as D (5 bases). Germline CDR1 reads KGHSH; CDR2 reads LQKENI. CDR3 size: 15 residues. Trimming pared 3 bases from V and 5 bases from J, leaving 13 bases between. The CDR3 nucleotides read TGTGCCAGCTCACCGGTGGGAGCCCCGACCGGGGAGCTGTTTTTT. Translating it yields CASSPVGAPTGELFF.

V is TRBV7-2 and J is TRBJ1-3; D is undetermined. The V and J ends lost 7 bases and 10 bases respectively, with 11 bases between them. The germline gives CDR1 SGHTA, CDR2 FQGNSA. CDR3 length: 11 amino acids. CDR3 coding DNA: TGTGCCAGCACCAATCGAGGGACCATATATTTT. Encoded protein: CASTNRGTIYF.

The CDR3 is CASSLVQGYEQYF. CDR3 coding DNA: TGTGCCAGCAGCTTAGTACAGGGCTACGAGCAGTACTTC. This chain connects TRBV11-2 to TRBJ2-7, with a tentative D call TRBD1 (6 bases). CDR1 and CDR2 from the germline V gene are SGHAT and FQNNGV. The V end was cut by 1 base, the J end by 3 bases, with 7 bases between. The CDR3 runs 13 residues.

The V and J genes are TRBV5-1 and TRBJ1-1; D is unresolved. The V and J ends lost 0 bases and 4 bases respectively, with 7 bases between them. Germline CDR1 and CDR2: SGHRS and YFSETQ. The CDR3 runs to 13 residues. The CDR3: CASSLGPSTEAFF. CDR3 bases: TGCGCCAGCAGCTTGGGGCCAAGCACTGAAGCTTTCTTT.

This clone was observed a few times. The rearrangement uses TRBV5-8 and TRBJ2-7, with D possibly TRBD1 on 6 matching bases. Trimming shortened V by 4 bases and J by 5 bases, and 22 bases separated the two germline ends. The CDR3 has 16 residues. The germline V gene encodes CDR1 SGHTS and CDR2 YDEGEE. CDR3 nucleotide sequence: TGTGCCAGCAGCCCCGACAGGATGAGAGGTGGCCACGAGCAGTACTTC. It codes for CASSPDRMRGGHEQYF.

In this sample, this clone turned up a few times. V and J are TRBV21-1 and TRBJ2-7; TRBD2, the table's D call, was not compared with the DNA. TRBV21-1 is a pseudogene locus. The length of the CDR3 is 15 residues. The CDR3, as DNA: TGTGCCAGCAGCAAGGGGAGGACTAGAACCTACGAGCAGTACTTC. This translates into CASSKGRTRTYEQYF.

The chain links TRBV6-6 to TRBJ2-7, with 9 nucleotides matching TRBD2. Germline trimming cut 6 bases from V and 3 bases from J; bases unmatched to any gene: 9. Germline CDR1 MNHNY, CDR2 SVGAGI (reference sequence). The CDR3 covers 15 residues. The CDR3 region has the DNA TGTGCCAGCAGGGACCACCTAGCGGGGCACTACGAGCAGTACTTC. This encodes CASRDHLAGHYEQYF.

This chain joins TRBV30 and TRBJ2-5; D is possibly TRBD2 (6 bases). The CDR3 contains 14 residues. The V and J ends lost 2 bases and 10 bases respectively, with 20 bases between them. The germline V gene has CDR1 GTSNPN and CDR2 SVGIG (reference sequence). The CDR3 sequence: CAWSPSAGWGDQYF. CDR3 DNA sequence: TGTGCCTGGAGTCCTTCGGCCGGTTGGGGGGACCAGTACTTC.

This clone is a singleton in its sample. The gene calls are TRBV6-5 and TRBJ2-3; 8 nucleotides line up with TRBD2. This CDR3 spans 15 amino acids. V lost 8 bases to trimming and J lost 0 bases; unmatched junction nucleotides: 7. CDR1 and CDR2 (germline): MNHEY, SVGAGI. The CDR3 loop reads CASRTSRSSTDTQYF. The CDR3 region has the DNA TGTGCCAGCCGGACTAGCAGATCTAGCACAGATACGCAGTATTTT.

The J gene is TRBJ2-5, the V gene TRBV7-8; no reliable D call. The CDR3 length is 11 residues. V was cut by 4 bases and J by 4 bases, with 4 bases left in between. Germline V gene sequence: CDR1 SGHVS, CDR2 FQNEAQ. This CDR3 is CASSSGETQYF. DNA for the CDR3: TGTGCCAGCAGCTCCGGAGAGACCCAGTACTTC.

V is TRBV9 and J is TRBJ2-7; D possibly corresponds to TRBD2 (5 bases). V shed 0 bases and J shed 0 bases, with 13 bases lying between them. The CDR3 sequence is 16 residues long. Germline CDR1 and CDR2: SGDLS and YYNGEE. The CDR3 is CASSVARTSSSYEQYF. The DNA for the CDR3 is TGTGCCAGCAGCGTAGCAAGGACTTCCAGCTCCTACGAGCAGTACTTC.

The gene calls are TRBV5-4 and TRBJ2-3, with TRBD2 identical over 8 bases. CDR3 size: 17 residues. V lost 0 bases to trimming and J lost 0 bases; unmatched junction nucleotides: 6. Per germline, CDR1 SGHNT and CDR2 YYREEE (reference sequence). The CDR3 loop is CASSLGASGPSTDTQYF. The CDR3 nucleotides read TGTGCCAGCAGCTTGGGTGCTAGCGGGCCTAGCACAGATACGCAGTATTTT.

CDR3 region: CASSSTGTGDQPQHF. CDR3 bases: TGTGCCAGCAGCTCGACCGGGACAGGGGATCAGCCCCAGCATTTT. The chain is built from TRBV5-5 and TRBJ1-5; 10 bases are shared with TRBD1. V trimming: 3 bases; J trimming: 5 bases; junction bases outside the gene matches: 5. Germline V gene data show CDR1 as SGHKS and CDR2 as YYEKEE (reference sequence). The CDR3 extends over 15 amino acids.

CDR3 sequence: CASSAGPPGTGELFF. The CDR3 nucleotides read TGTGCCAGCAGCGCCGGCCCTCCGGGGACCGGGGAGCTGTTTTTT. The J gene is TRBJ2-2, the V gene TRBV9; weak D call: TRBD2 (5 bases). The CDR3 runs 15 residues. V shed 3 bases and J shed 5 bases, with 14 bases lying between them. Germline CDR1 and CDR2: SGDLS and YYNGEE.

The rearrangement joins TRBV30 to TRBJ1-2; 9 nucleotides match TRBD1. CDR1 is GTSNPN, CDR2 SVGIG, per germline (reference sequence). V lost 0 bases to trimming and J lost 4 bases; unmatched junction nucleotides: 6. This CDR3 comprises 15 residues. This chain's CDR3 is CAWSVQQGAGYGYTF. The CDR3 bases are TGTGCCTGGAGTGTACAACAGGGGGCAGGCTATGGCTACACCTTC. The full variable domain, rest sourced from reference TRBV30 and TRBJ1-2, is SQTIHQWPATLVQPVGSPLSLECTVEGTSNPNLYWYRQAAGRGLQLLFYSVGIGQISSEVPQNLSASRPQDRQFILSSKKLLLSDSGFYLCAWSVQQGAGYGYTFGSGTRLTVV.

V gene TRBV4-1 combines with J gene TRBJ2-5, with D tentatively TRBD1 (5 bases). The ends were cut back, 4 bases at V and 5 bases at J, with 23 bases in the middle. This CDR3 is 17 amino acids long. Germline CDR1 MGHRA, CDR2 YSYEKL. The CDR3 here is CASSLKAESGRAETQYF. DNA for the CDR3: TGCGCCAGCAGCCTCAAAGCTGAGTCGGGCAGGGCGGAGACCCAGTACTTC.

The genes are TRBV6-1 and TRBJ2-1; possible D gene TRBD2, 6 bases. This CDR3 has 15 residues. V was cut by 5 bases and J by 10 bases, with 21 bases left in between. Per germline, CDR1 MNHNS and CDR2 SASEGT. The CDR3 DNA reads TGTGCCAGCAGTATCCTTGGGACTGAACGGCCAGAGCAGTTCTTC. It translates to CASSILGTERPEQFF.

This chain connects TRBV11-2 to TRBJ1-2; 7 nucleotides line up with TRBD1. The CDR3 length is 16 residues. Losses at the gene ends were 3 bases for V and 3 bases for J; bases not matched to a gene: 10. Germline values: CDR1 SGHAT, CDR2 FQNNGV. The CDR3 protein is CASSFLQGKKDYGYTF. The CDR3 region has the DNA TGTGCCAGCAGCTTCTTACAGGGGAAAAAGGACTATGGCTACACCTTC.